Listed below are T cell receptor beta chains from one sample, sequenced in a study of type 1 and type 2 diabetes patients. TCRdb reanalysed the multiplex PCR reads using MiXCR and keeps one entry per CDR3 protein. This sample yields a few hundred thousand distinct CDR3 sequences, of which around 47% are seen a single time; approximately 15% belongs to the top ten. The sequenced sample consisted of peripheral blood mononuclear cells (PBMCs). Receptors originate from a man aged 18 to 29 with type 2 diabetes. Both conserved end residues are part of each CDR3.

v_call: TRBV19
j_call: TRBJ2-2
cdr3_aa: CASKYRQGELFF

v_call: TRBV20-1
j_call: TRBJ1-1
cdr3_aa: CSAPREGAEAFF

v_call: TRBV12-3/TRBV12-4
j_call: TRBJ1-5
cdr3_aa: CASSQDRMDGQPQHF

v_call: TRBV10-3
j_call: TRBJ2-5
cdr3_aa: CAISETSGSQETQYF

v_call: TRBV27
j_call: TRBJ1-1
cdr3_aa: CASSTGGAEAFF

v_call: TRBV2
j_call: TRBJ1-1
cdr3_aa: CASSTGGARTEAFF

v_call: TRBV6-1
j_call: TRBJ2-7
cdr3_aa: CASSEGTSVTEQYF

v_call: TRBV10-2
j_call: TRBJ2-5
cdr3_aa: CASSDRTFSETQYF

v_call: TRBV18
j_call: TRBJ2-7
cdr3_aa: CASSPQNSLDYEQYF

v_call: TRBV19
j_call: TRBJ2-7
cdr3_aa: CANSVTVTSYEQYF

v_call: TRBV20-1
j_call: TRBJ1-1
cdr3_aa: CSARGWVNTEAFF

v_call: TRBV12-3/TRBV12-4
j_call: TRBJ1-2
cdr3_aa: CASSLGGQSLGGYTF

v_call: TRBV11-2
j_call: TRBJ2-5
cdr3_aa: CASSLGVSSAQYF

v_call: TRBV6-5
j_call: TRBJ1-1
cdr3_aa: CASAGVQNTEAFF

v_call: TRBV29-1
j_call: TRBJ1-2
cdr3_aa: CSVDEESSNYGYTF

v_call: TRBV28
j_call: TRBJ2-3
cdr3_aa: CASSLLYSGDTQYF

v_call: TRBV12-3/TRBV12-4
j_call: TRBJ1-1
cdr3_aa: CASIPGVNTEAFF

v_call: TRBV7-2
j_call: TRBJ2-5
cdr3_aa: CASSLRRDGRETQYF